This TCR beta chain is drawn from a study of T-cell reconstitution after alpha-beta-depleted transplantation in children. Study-wide points: Most T-cell counts and diversity one year after the transplant came from T cells that were newly produced. Recipient T cells and thymic progenitors that survived were the source of the high TCRbeta diversity seen at day 60 in some patients. Roughly two months post-transplant, alpha-beta T cells reportedly originated from several hundred graft clones that had expanded.

A library of TCRbeta sequences, prepared with unique molecular identifiers, was generated. TCRdb called the PCR reads again in MiXCR, with one record for every CDR3 protein. Among some 600,000 distinct CDR3 sequences, over 10% were seen once, and the ten largest hold around 2.2%. This clonotype was observed a few times. No antigen is known for it. The CDR3 is 13 residues long. Trimming shortened V by 4 bases and J by 0 bases, and 9 bases separated the two germline ends. Germline CDR1 and CDR2: SQVTM and ANQGSEA. The sequence derives from a male patient between 10 and 17 years old who had a stem cell transplant for acute myeloid leukemia, so the T cells may come from the graft donor. J is TRBJ1-2 and V is TRBV29-1; D ambiguous. The material sequenced was PBMCs, mostly from graft donor cells, taken 360 days after TCRalphabeta/CD19-depleted stem cell transplant. The CDR3 spells CSVVRPPNYGYTF. The CDR3 DNA sequence: TGCAGCGTTGTGAGGCCACCTAACTATGGCTACACCTTC.